Following are 7 T cell receptor beta chains from one sample sequenced in a study of blood T cell repertoires in COVID-19. Repertoires were generated with immunoSEQ multiplex PCR, while TCRdb's copy carries only in-frame clones and drops some. In the table there are some 80,000 clones, roughly 90% of which are singletons. Specimen: peripheral blood. The receptors come from a human donor in a cohort sampled during active COVID-19.

The V and J genes are TRBV2 and TRBJ1-4, with 10 nucleotides matching TRBD1. Germline CDR1 is SNHLY and CDR2 is FYNNEI. The CDR3 sequence is 15 residues long. Trimming cost V 7 bases and J 8 bases; bases outside gene matches: 10. CDR3 nucleotide sequence: TGTGCCAGCACGACGACAGGGGGCATAGGAGAAAAACTGTTTTTT. It yields the protein CASTTTGGIGEKLFF.

The chain joins TRBV24-1 to TRBJ2-7, with D possibly being TRBD2 (5 bases). Trimming stripped 4 bases from V and 1 base from J, with 13 bases between. Looked up from germline, CDR1 is KGHDR and CDR2 is SFDVKD. This CDR3 has 15 amino acids. CDR3 region: CATSDPKTTSYEQYF. The CDR3 bases are TGTGCCACCAGTGACCCTAAGACTACTTCCTACGAGCAGTACTTC.

The chain combines TRBV6-1 with TRBJ1-1; possibly TRBD1 for D (6 bases). The V gene lost 2 bases and the J gene lost 11 bases, with 15 bases spanning the gap. The germline gives CDR1 MNHNS, CDR2 SASEGT. The CDR3 has 13 residues. The CDR3 reads CASSENRFQGAFF. The CDR3 coding sequence is TGTGCCAGCAGTGAAAACAGATTCCAGGGGGCTTTCTTT.

V and J are TRBV7-2 and TRBJ1-1; 7 positions match TRBD1. Germline V lookup: CDR1 SGHTA, CDR2 FQGNSA. The CDR3 is 14 residues long. Trimming cost V 4 bases and J 0 bases; bases outside gene matches: 2. Here the CDR3 reads CASSSGTVNTEAFF. The CDR3 region has the DNA TGTGCCAGCAGCTCCGGGACAGTGAACACTGAAGCTTTCTTT.

The gene calls are TRBV28 and TRBJ1-6; 8 nucleotides agree with TRBD1. CDR1 and CDR2 from the germline V gene are MDHEN and SYDVKM. The CDR3 is 15 amino acids. The V segment lost 6 bases and the J segment 10 bases; nucleotides outside the gene matches: 11. The CDR3 is CASRRSGGRGSPLHF. Written as DNA, the CDR3 is TGTGCCAGCAGGCGCTCAGGGGGCCGGGGATCACCCCTCCACTTT.

The rearrangement links TRBV5-1 to TRBJ2-5; D is perhaps TRBD2 (6 bases). The length of the CDR3 is 15 residues. Deletions cut 0 bases from V and 5 bases from J, with 14 bases between. Germline V gene lookup returns CDR1 SGHRS and CDR2 YFSETQ. The CDR3 DNA sequence: TGCGCCAGCAGCTTGGGACTAGGCTGGCGGGAGACCCAGTACTTC. It encodes CASSLGLGWRETQYF.

The chain employs TRBV5-6 and TRBJ2-7; 11 positions match TRBD1. V dropped 5 bases and J dropped 5; count of bases not matched to a gene: 6. The germline CDR1 and CDR2 sequences are SGHDT and YYEEEE. The CDR3 has 14 residues. The CDR3 DNA follows: TGTGCCAGCAGGAAATGGGGACAGGGGGACGAGCAGTACTTC. Translating it yields CASRKWGQGDEQYF.